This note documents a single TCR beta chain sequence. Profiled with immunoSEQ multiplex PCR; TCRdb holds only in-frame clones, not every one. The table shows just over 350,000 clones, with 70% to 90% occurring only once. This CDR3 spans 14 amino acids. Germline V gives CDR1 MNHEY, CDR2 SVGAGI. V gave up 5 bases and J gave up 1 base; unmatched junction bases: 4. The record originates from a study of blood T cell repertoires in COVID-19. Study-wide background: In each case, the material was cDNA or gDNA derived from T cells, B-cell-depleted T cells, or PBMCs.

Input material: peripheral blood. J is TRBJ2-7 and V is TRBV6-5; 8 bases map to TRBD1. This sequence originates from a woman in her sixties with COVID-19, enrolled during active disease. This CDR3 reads CASSPRQGSYEQYF. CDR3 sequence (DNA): TGTGCCAGCAGTCCCCGACAGGGGTCCTACGAGCAGTACTTC.